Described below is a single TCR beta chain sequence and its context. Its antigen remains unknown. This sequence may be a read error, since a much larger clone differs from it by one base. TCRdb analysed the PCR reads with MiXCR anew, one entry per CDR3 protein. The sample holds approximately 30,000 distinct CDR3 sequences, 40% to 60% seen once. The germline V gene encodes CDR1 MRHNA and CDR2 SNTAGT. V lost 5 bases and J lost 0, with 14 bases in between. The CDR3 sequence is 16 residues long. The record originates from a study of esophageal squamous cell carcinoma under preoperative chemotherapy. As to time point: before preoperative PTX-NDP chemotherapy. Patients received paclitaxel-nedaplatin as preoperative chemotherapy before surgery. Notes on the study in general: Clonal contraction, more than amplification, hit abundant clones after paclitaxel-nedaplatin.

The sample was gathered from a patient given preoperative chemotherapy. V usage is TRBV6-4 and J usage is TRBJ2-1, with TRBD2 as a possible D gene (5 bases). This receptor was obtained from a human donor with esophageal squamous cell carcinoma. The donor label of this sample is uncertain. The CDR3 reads CASSSVLVGSYNEQFF. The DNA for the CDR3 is TGTGCCAGCAGTTCAGTACTAGTCGGCTCCTACAATGAGCAGTTCTTC.